This is a list of T cell receptor beta chains from one sample in a study of CD8 T cells in ankylosing spondylitis. TCRdb re-analysed the 5' RACE reads in MiXCR, keeping a single row per CDR3 protein. The sample carries hundreds of thousands of distinct CDR3 sequences, roughly 13% recorded once. The sample taken for sequencing was blood, either unsorted or a sorted T cell fraction (not recorded which). These receptors came from a male donor with ankylosing spondylitis. CDR3s include the opening cysteine and the closing phenylalanine or tryptophan. The order of the fields is J gene, CDR3 length, D gene, clone size, V gene, CDR3 protein, CDR3 DNA. D genes are given only for firm matches. Clone size is not always given. Where it is, it says once, few, many or a class for expanded clones.

TRBJ2-3,16,TRBD1,-,TRBV29-1,CSVERGQTLRTDTQYF,TGCAGCGTTGAAAGGGGACAGACACTACGCACAGATACGCAGTATTTT
TRBJ2-2,16,-,many,TRBV20-1,CSARDPGSANTGELFF,TGCAGTGCTAGAGATCCAGGATCAGCGAACACCGGGGAGCTGTTTTTT
TRBJ2-3,16,-,few,TRBV15,CATSRDRLGGTDTQYF,TGTGCCACCAGCAGAGACCGCTTGGGGGGCACAGATACGCAGTATTTT
TRBJ1-5,14,-,-,TRBV6-2/TRBV6-3,CASGEPLLVQPQHF,TGTGCCAGCGGGGAGCCTCTTCTTGTTCAGCCCCAGCATTTT
TRBJ1-1,19,-,few,TRBV21-1,CASSKVSVTRRQGRIEAFF,TGTGCCAGCAGCAAAGTTTCGGTCACTCGGAGACAGGGCAGAATTGAAGCTTTCTTT
TRBJ2-2,14,-,few,TRBV20-1,CSATPRRNTGELFF,TGCAGTGCTACTCCCAGGCGGAACACCGGGGAGCTGTTTTTT
TRBJ2-2,18,TRBD1,-,TRBV15,CATSSWTGRLVIGGELFF,TGTGCCACCAGCAGTTGGACAGGGCGACTAGTAATTGGCGGGGAGCTGTTTTTT
TRBJ2-3,16,TRBD2,few,TRBV19,CASSLAAGGGLDTQYF,TGTGCCAGTAGCTTGGCAGCGGGAGGTGGGTTGGATACGCAGTATTTT
TRBJ2-5,12,-,-,TRBV2,CASSERVGTQYF,TGTGCCAGCAGTGAAAGGGTAGGGACCCAGTACTTC
TRBJ2-6,16,-,few,TRBV4-2,CASSQDGNSGANVLTF,TGTGCCAGCAGCCAAGATGGGAACTCTGGGGCCAACGTCCTGACTTTC